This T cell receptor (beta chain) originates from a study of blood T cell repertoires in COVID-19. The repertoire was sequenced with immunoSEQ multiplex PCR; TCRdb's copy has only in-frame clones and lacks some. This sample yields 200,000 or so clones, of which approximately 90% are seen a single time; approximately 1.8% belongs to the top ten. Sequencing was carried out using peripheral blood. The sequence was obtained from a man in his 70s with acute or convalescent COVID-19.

The CDR3 sequence is CASSLARNTEAFF. In nucleotides, the CDR3 is TGTGCCAGCAGTTTAGCGCGGAACACTGAAGCTTTCTTT. The chain couples TRBV12-3 or TRBV12-4 to TRBJ1-1; no firm D call. Trimming removed 0 bases at V and 1 base at J, with 3 bases between. This CDR3 is built from 13 residues.